A selection of T cell receptor beta chains follows, all from one sample in a study of blood T cell repertoires in COVID-19. Libraries were prepared by immunoSEQ multiplex PCR; TCRdb keeps only in-frame clonotypes and omits some of them. This table holds about 69,000 clones, around three quarters found once. Sequenced material: peripheral blood. Every receptor here comes from a man aged 55-75 years with acute or convalescent COVID-19. The CDR3 runs from the conserved cysteine through the conserved F or W. Each record gives: V gene, D gene, CDR3 length, clone size, J gene, CDR3 DNA, CDR3 protein. D genes are given only for firm matches. The size field is filled for only some rows; it gives once, few, many or a size class.

>TRBV7-6|TRBD2|16|.|TRBJ2-2
TGTGCCAGCAGCTTAATACTAGCGGGGAACACCGGGGAGCTGTTTTTT
CASSLILAGNTGELFF
>TRBV5-6|.|13|few|TRBJ1-2
TGTGCCAGCAGCCAAGGACAGCACTATGGCTACACCTTC
CASSQGQHYGYTF
>TRBV18|.|13|.|TRBJ1-5
TGTGCCAGCTCACCGGGCAACAATCAGCCCCAGCATTTT
CASSPGNNQPQHF
>TRBV20-1|.|10|.|TRBJ1-4
TGCAGTGCTAGGGCTTTTAAACTGTTTTTT
CSARAFKLFF
>TRBV18|.|13|.|TRBJ2-3
TGTGCCAGCTCACCGCGGGACACAGATACGCAGTATTTT
CASSPRDTDTQYF
>TRBV18|TRBD1|17|once|TRBJ2-7
TGTGCCAGCTCACTTCAGCCGCCCCGGGACAGGGTCCACGAGCAGTACTTC
CASSLQPPRDRVHEQYF
>TRBV6-6|.|14|.|TRBJ1-2
TGTGCCAGCAGTTACGGAGGCAGTGCCTATGGCTACACCTTC
CASSYGGSAYGYTF
>TRBV6-5|.|14|.|TRBJ1-6
TGTGCCAGCAGCGGGAAATTCTATAATTCACCCCTCCACTTT
CASSGKFYNSPLHF
>TRBV5-4|TRBD1|17|once|TRBJ1-2
TGTGCCAGCACCACCCCCGGGACAGGGATGGGTCGAAATGGCTACACCTTC
CASTTPGTGMGRNGYTF
>TRBV6-2/TRBV6-3|.|15|.|TRBJ1-5
TGTGCCAGCAGTACCGGAGGTTTTGACAATCAGCCCCAGCATTTT
CASSTGGFDNQPQHF
>TRBV7-2|.|16|.|TRBJ1-2
TGTGCCAGCAGCTTAGGAGTGAACAGGGTCGGCTATGGCTACACCTTC
CASSLGVNRVGYGYTF
>TRBV7-6|TRBD1|18|.|TRBJ1-3
TGTGCCAGCAGCCCGCGAGGACAGGGGGTTTCTACTGGAAACACCATATATTTT
CASSPRGQGVSTGNTIYF
>TRBV18|TRBD1|15|.|TRBJ2-2
TGTGCCAGCTCACTACAGGGGGTCTTCGGCGGGGAGCTGTTTTTT
CASSLQGVFGGELFF
>TRBV29-1|TRBD1|13|.|TRBJ1-2
TGCAGCGTTGCCCAGGGGGGAAACTATGGCTACACCTTC
CSVAQGGNYGYTF
>TRBV7-8|.|13|.|TRBJ1-2
TGTGCCAGCAGCTTAGCCCGGAACTATGGCTACACCTTC
CASSLARNYGYTF
>TRBV6-6|.|14|.|TRBJ1-4
TGTGCCAGCAGTTGGAGAAAGATGAATGAAAAACTGTTTTTT
CASSWRKMNEKLFF
>TRBV5-1|.|15|few|TRBJ1-4
TGCGCCAGCAGCGGGGGGACCCCCGCGGGGGAAAAACTGTTTTTT
CASSGGTPAGEKLFF
>TRBV7-2|TRBD2|15|.|TRBJ2-1
TGTGCCAGCAATCCCCGGACTAGCGGTGTAAATGAGCAGTTCTTC
CASNPRTSGVNEQFF
>TRBV18|TRBD1|15|.|TRBJ2-5
TGTGCCAGCATCTCCGGGACAGCCGACGGAGCGACCCAGTACTTC
CASISGTADGATQYF
>TRBV6-5|.|13|.|TRBJ1-1
TGTGCCAGCTGCGGGTTCCGGTTCACTGAAGCTTTCTTT
CASCGFRFTEAFF
>TRBV13|.|14|few|TRBJ1-1
TGTGCCAGCAGCTTAGCTACAGGGTCCGCTGAAGCTTTCTTT
CASSLATGSAEAFF
>TRBV6-5|TRBD2|12|.|TRBJ2-1
TGTGCCAGCGCCCGGGGGGTGGCCGAGCAGTTCTTC
CASARGVAEQFF
>TRBV3-1/TRBV3-2|.|15|.|TRBJ1-2
TGTGCCAGCTCGAACCGAGGAGAGGGGGTTCATGGCTACACCTTC
CASSNRGEGVHGYTF
>TRBV30|TRBD1|18|.|TRBJ2-6
TGTGCCTGGAGTGGGGGACAGGGGGTCTCCTCTGGGGCCAACGTCCTGACTTTC
CAWSGGQGVSSGANVLTF
>TRBV11-3|TRBD1|16|.|TRBJ1-1
TGTGCCAGCAGCCTACAGGGGCCGAAGCTGAACACTGAAGCTTTCTTT
CASSLQGPKLNTEAFF
>TRBV7-2|.|15|.|TRBJ1-2
TGTGCCAGCAGCGTCCGGGACTTAAGTAACTATGGCTACACCTTC
CASSVRDLSNYGYTF
>TRBV7-9|.|14|.|TRBJ2-5
TGTGCCAGCAGCGCCGGAGACTGGCAAGAGACCCAGTACTTC
CASSAGDWQETQYF
>TRBV5-8|TRBD1|14|.|TRBJ2-5
TGTGCCTTTACAGGGGGACTTAACCCAGAGACCCAGTACTTC
CAFTGGLNPETQYF
>TRBV10-2|TRBD1|15|.|TRBJ2-7
TGCGCCAGCAGTGATGGGGGCAGGGGGTTCCACGAGCAGTACTTC
CASSDGGRGFHEQYF
>TRBV5-1|.|13|.|TRBJ2-1
TGCGCCAGCAACTCGAGGGCGCGAAATGAGCAGTTCTTC
CASNSRARNEQFF
>TRBV29-1|.|13|once|TRBJ1-2
TGCAGCGTTGATTCGGGGGGAATGGATGGCTACACCTTC
CSVDSGGMDGYTF
>TRBV19|.|14|.|TRBJ1-4
TGTGCCAGTAGGATTATCGGGAGGAATGAAAAACTGTTTTTT
CASRIIGRNEKLFF
>TRBV5-5|.|15|.|TRBJ1-1
TGTGCCAGCAGCATACTCGGGATTTCTTCCCCAGAAGCTTTCTTT
CASSILGISSPEAFF
>TRBV5-1|TRBD1|20|.|TRBJ2-6
TGCGCCAGCAGCCCGCTCTACTCGGACAGGGGGCAACCTGGGGCCAACGTCCTGACTTTC
CASSPLYSDRGQPGANVLTF
>TRBV19|.|15|few|TRBJ1-2
TGTGCCAGTAGCCAGAGGCGGGTCCCGAACTATGGCTACACCTTC
CASSQRRVPNYGYTF
>TRBV4-3|TRBD2|17|.|TRBJ2-5
TGCGCCAGCAGCCAGGATGGGGGGGGGATAGGGATGGAGACCCAGTACTTC
CASSQDGGGIGMETQYF
>TRBV6-4|TRBD1|15|.|TRBJ1-2
TGTGCCAGCAGCGTCGGGACAGGGGGCTACTATGGCTACACCTTC
CASSVGTGGYYGYTF
>TRBV6-2/TRBV6-3|.|14|.|TRBJ2-2
TGTGCCAGCAGTCTGGACGGGGACACCGGGGAGCTGTTTTTT
CASSLDGDTGELFF
>TRBV5-1|TRBD1|15|.|TRBJ1-2
TGCGCCAGCAGCACAAGACCGGGACAGGGACTAGGCTACACCTTC
CASSTRPGQGLGYTF
>TRBV3-1/TRBV3-2|.|16|.|TRBJ2-4
TGTGCCAGCAGCCAAGAGCAGGGGCGAGCCAAAAACATTCAGTACTTC
CASSQEQGRAKNIQYF
>TRBV6-5|.|12|.|TRBJ2-1
TGTGCCAGCAGTTACTCGGGGGGTATGCAGTTCTTC
CASSYSGGMQFF
>TRBV24-1|TRBD1|14|.|TRBJ1-2
TGTGCCACCAGTGAGCGGACAGGCGGCTATGGCTACACCTTC
CATSERTGGYGYTF
>TRBV4-3|TRBD1|18|.|TRBJ1-4
TGCGCCAGCAGCCAAGAAGGCCCCGACAGGGGGCTTTTTGAAAAACTGTTTTTT
CASSQEGPDRGLFEKLFF
>TRBV18|TRBD2|16|.|TRBJ2-1
TGTGCCAGCTCACCAATTCTGGCGGGGGGCTACAATGAGCAGTTCTTC
CASSPILAGGYNEQFF
>TRBV5-1|.|15|once|TRBJ1-4
TGCGCCAGCAGCTTGGGGGCTGCCACTAATGAAAAACTGTTTTTT
CASSLGAATNEKLFF
>TRBV3-1/TRBV3-2|.|13|.|TRBJ2-7
TGTGCCAGCAGCCAAGTTCTCCTAGAGGAGCAGTACTTC
CASSQVLLEEQYF
>TRBV19|.|15|.|TRBJ1-1
TGTGCCAGTACAATGGGGGGAAGGGTGAACACTGAAGCTTTCTTT
CASTMGGRVNTEAFF
>TRBV19|TRBD2|18|.|TRBJ2-1
TGTGCCAGTAGTTCGGGACTAGCGGGGGGGCCGAGCGACAATGAGCAGTTCTTC
CASSSGLAGGPSDNEQFF
>TRBV5-1|TRBD2|13|.|TRBJ2-7
TGCGCCAGCAGCTACGGGGGGGCCTACGAGCAGTACTTC
CASSYGGAYEQYF
>TRBV5-1|.|14|.|TRBJ1-1
TGCGCCAGCAGCTATCTTTACGGGAACACTGAAGCTTTCTTT
CASSYLYGNTEAFF
>TRBV4-2|.|14|.|TRBJ1-2
TGTGCCAGCAGCCAAGATGGCCGTAACTATGGCTACACCTTC
CASSQDGRNYGYTF
>TRBV18|.|15|few|TRBJ1-5
TGTGCCAGCTCACCCGGGACAAATAGCAATCAGCCCCAGCATTTT
CASSPGTNSNQPQHF
>TRBV27|TRBD1|16|few|TRBJ1-2
TGTGCCAGCAGTTTACAAGGACAGGGCGGCTACTATGGCTACACCTTC
CASSLQGQGGYYGYTF
>TRBV21-1|.|10|.|TRBJ2-5
TGTGCCAGACTCCGAAAAACCCAGTACTTC
CARLRKTQYF
>TRBV6-1|TRBD1|15|.|TRBJ1-2
TGTGCCAGCAGTGAAGCGGGTGGGACAGGCTATGGCTACACCTTC
CASSEAGGTGYGYTF
>TRBV6-5|.|13|.|TRBJ1-6
TGTGCCAGCAGTTACACAGGGAATTCACCCCTCCACTTT
CASSYTGNSPLHF
>TRBV19|.|13|.|TRBJ1-2
TGTGCCACCACGAGACAGGCCAACTATGGCTACACCTTC
CATTRQANYGYTF